Sequencing of this TCR beta chain was carried out in a study of regulatory T cells in long-lasting Graves disease. Time point defined: newly diagnosed GD, antithyroid drugs for less than 3 months. Making the TCR library involved RNA that had been extracted from PBMCs. This clonotype was counted ten times or more. The antigen remains unidentified. Study-level findings and limits: Comparison showed that persistent patients shared more public clonotypes (about 2,800) than new patients (approximately 870).

The length of the CDR3 is 13 residues. The V gene end was trimmed by 5 bases and the J gene end by 7 bases; junction bases not matched to a gene: 3. Building of the TCR beta libraries involved iRepertoire HTBI primers and Arm-PCR of CDR3 regions. Authors' methods: Samples collectively showed approximately 62 TRBV and approximately 15 TRBJ segments. TCRdb fed the multiplex PCR reads into MiXCR, producing one record per CDR3 protein. The V and J calls and clone size are TCRdb's, not the authors'. This sample has 500,000 or so distinct CDR3 sequences, with roughly 16% found just once. This sample was shared with a second study, whose subject was T cells in Graves' hyperthyroidism and ophthalmopathy.

The sequences come from peripheral blood mononuclear cells (PBMCs), collected at new diagnosis, from a patient treated with antithyroid drugs. The chain recombines TRBV12-3 or TRBV12-4 with TRBJ1-5; the match to TRBD1 covers 9 bases. This clonotype originated in a woman aged 35 to 59 with Graves disease. The CDR3 reads CASSPDRGQPQHF. CDR3 DNA: TGTGCCAGCAGTCCCGACAGGGGGCAGCCCCAGCATTTT.